This is a list of T cell receptor beta chains from one sample in a study of cytomegalovirus exposure and HLA in healthy donors. Here immunoSEQ multiplex PCR was the method, and the copy in TCRdb shows in-frame clones only, minus some. The repertoire has 85,000 to 110,000 clones, 65% to 80% of them found once; the top ten carry 9% to 12%. The sample was PBMCs. These receptors came from a woman between 18 and 29 years old in good health and CMV-seropositive. The CDR3 runs from the conserved cysteine through the conserved F or W. The order of the fields is V gene, D gene, clone size, J gene, CDR3 protein, CDR3 DNA. A D gene is named only where the DNA matches it firmly. Clone size is shown for a subset of rows, as once, few, many or a class of expanded clone.

v_call: TRBV15; d_call: TRBD1; clone_size: NA; j_call: TRBJ2-1; cdr3_aa: CATKVDRGSYNEQFF; cdr3_nt: TGTGCCACTAAGGTGGACAGGGGGTCCTACAATGAGCAGTTCTTC
v_call: TRBV19; d_call: NA; clone_size: NA; j_call: TRBJ1-2; cdr3_aa: CASRSGASHYGYTF; cdr3_nt: TGTGCCAGTAGATCAGGGGCCTCCCACTATGGCTACACCTTC
v_call: TRBV7-3; d_call: TRBD2; clone_size: NA; j_call: TRBJ2-1; cdr3_aa: CASSRGLAGYNEQFF; cdr3_nt: TGTGCCAGCAGTCGCGGACTAGCGGGCTACAATGAGCAGTTCTTC
v_call: TRBV9; d_call: TRBD1; clone_size: once; j_call: TRBJ1-1; cdr3_aa: CASSATLQGAAFF; cdr3_nt: TGTGCCAGCAGCGCCACGTTACAGGGGGCGGCTTTCTTT
v_call: TRBV9; d_call: TRBD2; clone_size: once; j_call: TRBJ2-3; cdr3_aa: CASSSELPGTRLYTQYF; cdr3_nt: TGTGCCAGCAGCTCAGAATTACCCGGGACTAGGCTATATACGCAGTATTTT
v_call: TRBV12-5; d_call: TRBD1; clone_size: NA; j_call: TRBJ1-6; cdr3_aa: CASAAGQGITSPLHF; cdr3_nt: TGTGCTAGTGCCGCCGGACAGGGGATTACTTCACCCCTCCACTTT
v_call: TRBV4-3; d_call: NA; clone_size: NA; j_call: TRBJ1-2; cdr3_aa: CASSQDLGALTF; cdr3_nt: TGCGCCAGCAGCCAAGATCTGGGAGCACTCACCTTC
v_call: TRBV4-2; d_call: NA; clone_size: NA; j_call: TRBJ1-5; cdr3_aa: CASSEPWANQPQHF; cdr3_nt: TGTGCCAGCAGCGAGCCCTGGGCGAATCAGCCCCAGCATTTT
v_call: TRBV4-2; d_call: TRBD1; clone_size: once; j_call: TRBJ1-1; cdr3_aa: CASSQVGTGGRLAFF; cdr3_nt: TGTGCCAGCAGCCAAGTCGGGACAGGGGGCAGGTTGGCTTTCTTT
v_call: TRBV6-5; d_call: TRBD2; clone_size: few; j_call: TRBJ2-7; cdr3_aa: CASSPSGNVYEQYF; cdr3_nt: TGTGCCAGCAGCCCTAGCGGGAACGTCTACGAGCAGTACTTC
v_call: TRBV27; d_call: NA; clone_size: NA; j_call: TRBJ1-1; cdr3_aa: CASSIGRGYTEAFF; cdr3_nt: TGTGCCAGCAGTATAGGCAGGGGTTACACTGAAGCTTTCTTT
v_call: TRBV6-5; d_call: NA; clone_size: once; j_call: TRBJ2-4; cdr3_aa: CASRPGEKSIQYF; cdr3_nt: TGTGCCAGCAGACCAGGGGAAAAGAGCATTCAGTACTTC
v_call: TRBV4-2; d_call: TRBD2; clone_size: NA; j_call: TRBJ2-1; cdr3_aa: CASSHASGSSYNEQFF; cdr3_nt: TGTGCCAGCAGCCACGCTAGCGGGTCTTCCTACAATGAGCAGTTCTTC
v_call: TRBV2; d_call: TRBD2; clone_size: NA; j_call: TRBJ2-1; cdr3_aa: CARRGLAGAEFF; cdr3_nt: TGTGCCAGAAGGGGCCTAGCGGGAGCTGAGTTCTTC
v_call: TRBV9; d_call: TRBD1; clone_size: NA; j_call: TRBJ1-3; cdr3_aa: CASSTGAGNTIYF; cdr3_nt: TGTGCCAGCAGTACAGGGGCTGGAAACACCATATATTTT
v_call: TRBV4-2; d_call: TRBD1; clone_size: NA; j_call: TRBJ2-3; cdr3_aa: CASSQDRGPNAYTQYF; cdr3_nt: TGTGCCAGCAGCCAAGATAGGGGGCCAAACGCTTATACGCAGTATTTT
v_call: TRBV7-8; d_call: TRBD1; clone_size: once; j_call: TRBJ1-4; cdr3_aa: CASSPHRGGGEKLFF; cdr3_nt: TGTGCCAGCAGCCCCCACAGGGGTGGTGGTGAAAAACTGTTTTTT
v_call: TRBV10-3; d_call: NA; clone_size: few; j_call: TRBJ1-5; cdr3_aa: CATLAEGTNQPQHF; cdr3_nt: TGTGCCACCTTGGCGGAGGGGACTAATCAGCCCCAGCATTTT
v_call: TRBV7-9; d_call: NA; clone_size: NA; j_call: TRBJ2-3; cdr3_aa: CASSLWGPGDTQYF; cdr3_nt: TGTGCCAGCAGCTTATGGGGGCCTGGAGATACGCAGTATTTT
v_call: TRBV27; d_call: TRBD2; clone_size: NA; j_call: TRBJ2-7; cdr3_aa: CASSPRTSGYEQYF; cdr3_nt: TGTGCCAGCAGTCCACGGACTAGCGGCTACGAGCAGTACTTC
v_call: TRBV19; d_call: NA; clone_size: NA; j_call: TRBJ1-2; cdr3_aa: CASSIEQGQIYGYTF; cdr3_nt: TGTGCCAGTAGTATAGAGCAGGGCCAAATCTATGGCTACACCTTC
v_call: TRBV11-2; d_call: NA; clone_size: NA; j_call: TRBJ2-5; cdr3_aa: CASSATRGAETQYF; cdr3_nt: TGTGCCAGCAGCGCTACCAGGGGCGCGGAGACCCAGTACTTC
v_call: TRBV19; d_call: NA; clone_size: NA; j_call: TRBJ1-5; cdr3_aa: CASAWRDNQPQHF; cdr3_nt: TGTGCCAGTGCTTGGAGGGACAATCAGCCCCAGCATTTT
v_call: TRBV4-1; d_call: NA; clone_size: NA; j_call: TRBJ1-1; cdr3_aa: CASRIPLQGNTEAFF; cdr3_nt: TGCGCCAGTAGAATCCCACTACAGGGGAACACTGAAGCTTTCTTT
v_call: TRBV6-4; d_call: TRBD2; clone_size: NA; j_call: TRBJ2-1; cdr3_aa: CASSDSRIGTNGYNEQFF; cdr3_nt: TGTGCCAGCAGTGACTCGCGGATCGGGACTAATGGTTACAATGAGCAGTTCTTC
v_call: TRBV10-3; d_call: TRBD1; clone_size: NA; j_call: TRBJ1-2; cdr3_aa: CAINRGGTGNGYTF; cdr3_nt: TGTGCCATCAATCGCGGTGGGACAGGGAACGGCTACACCTTC
v_call: TRBV7-2; d_call: TRBD2; clone_size: few; j_call: TRBJ2-7; cdr3_aa: CASSFLQLAGGDYEQYF; cdr3_nt: TGTGCCAGCAGCTTTCTTCAACTAGCGGGAGGGGATTACGAGCAGTACTTC
v_call: TRBV18; d_call: NA; clone_size: NA; j_call: TRBJ2-1; cdr3_aa: CASSPTINEQFF; cdr3_nt: TGTGCCAGCTCACCTACTATTAACGAGCAGTTCTTC
v_call: TRBV10-1; d_call: NA; clone_size: NA; j_call: TRBJ2-7; cdr3_aa: CASSVRGVDEQYF; cdr3_nt: TGCGCCAGCAGTGTCAGGGGAGTAGACGAGCAGTACTTC
v_call: TRBV15; d_call: NA; clone_size: NA; j_call: TRBJ1-1; cdr3_aa: CATSRERNLEAFF; cdr3_nt: TGTGCCACCAGCAGAGAGAGGAATCTTGAAGCTTTCTTT
v_call: TRBV20-1; d_call: NA; clone_size: NA; j_call: TRBJ1-2; cdr3_aa: CSAPGSGYTF; cdr3_nt: TGCAGTGCCCCAGGGTCTGGCTACACCTTC
v_call: TRBV29-1; d_call: NA; clone_size: once; j_call: TRBJ2-3; cdr3_aa: CSVEPQGRMGDTQYF; cdr3_nt: TGCAGCGTTGAACCACAGGGCCGGATGGGGGATACGCAGTATTTT
v_call: TRBV10-3; d_call: TRBD1; clone_size: NA; j_call: TRBJ1-2; cdr3_aa: CAISESQGQGYTF; cdr3_nt: TGTGCCATCAGTGAGTCACAGGGGCAAGGCTACACCTTC
v_call: TRBV9; d_call: TRBD1; clone_size: NA; j_call: TRBJ1-1; cdr3_aa: CASGREGAVTEAFF; cdr3_nt: TGTGCCAGCGGCCGGGAGGGGGCCGTCACTGAAGCTTTCTTT
v_call: TRBV7-8; d_call: NA; clone_size: NA; j_call: TRBJ1-5; cdr3_aa: CASSSVTGSQPQHF; cdr3_nt: TGTGCCAGCAGCTCCGTGACCGGGAGTCAGCCCCAGCATTTT
v_call: TRBV6-5; d_call: NA; clone_size: NA; j_call: TRBJ1-1; cdr3_aa: CASSPGNRKTFF; cdr3_nt: TGTGCCAGCAGCCCGGGGAACCGAAAGACTTTCTTT
v_call: TRBV5-1; d_call: TRBD1; clone_size: few; j_call: TRBJ1-1; cdr3_aa: CASSLETGGYTEAFF; cdr3_nt: TGCGCCAGCAGCTTAGAGACAGGGGGATACACTGAAGCTTTCTTT
v_call: TRBV6-4; d_call: TRBD1; clone_size: once; j_call: TRBJ1-2; cdr3_aa: CASIWDRATGGYGYTF; cdr3_nt: TGTGCCAGCATTTGGGACAGGGCCACAGGTGGCTATGGCTACACCTTC
v_call: TRBV19; d_call: TRBD1; clone_size: NA; j_call: TRBJ2-7; cdr3_aa: CASSRGQGNYEQYF; cdr3_nt: TGTGCCAGTAGTAGGGGACAGGGGAACTACGAGCAGTACTTC
v_call: TRBV15; d_call: NA; clone_size: NA; j_call: TRBJ2-5; cdr3_aa: CATSRDLTGVGETQYF; cdr3_nt: TGTGCCACCAGCAGAGATCTAACCGGGGTAGGAGAGACCCAGTACTTC
v_call: TRBV7-9; d_call: NA; clone_size: NA; j_call: TRBJ1-2; cdr3_aa: CASSFPRTINYGYTF; cdr3_nt: TGTGCCAGCAGCTTTCCACGGACAATTAACTATGGCTACACCTTC
v_call: TRBV6-1; d_call: TRBD1; clone_size: NA; j_call: TRBJ1-4; cdr3_aa: CASSDPRTGEGKLFF; cdr3_nt: TGTGCCAGCAGTGACCCGAGGACAGGGGAAGGAAAACTGTTTTTT
v_call: TRBV4-2; d_call: NA; clone_size: NA; j_call: TRBJ1-4; cdr3_aa: CASSQELGGQGSEKLFF; cdr3_nt: TGTGCCAGCAGCCAAGAGCTCGGGGGGCAGGGAAGTGAAAAACTGTTTTTT
v_call: TRBV12-5; d_call: NA; clone_size: once; j_call: TRBJ1-2; cdr3_aa: CASSGSSYGYTF; cdr3_nt: TGTGCTAGTTCAGGCAGCTCCTATGGCTACACCTTC
v_call: TRBV28; d_call: TRBD2; clone_size: NA; j_call: TRBJ2-7; cdr3_aa: CASSLGGLAGSYEQYF; cdr3_nt: TGTGCCAGCAGTTTAGGGGGACTAGCGGGTTCCTACGAGCAGTACTTC
v_call: TRBV18; d_call: TRBD1; clone_size: NA; j_call: TRBJ2-5; cdr3_aa: CASSPKTGVGETQYF; cdr3_nt: TGTGCCAGCTCACCAAAGACAGGGGTTGGGGAGACCCAGTACTTC
v_call: TRBV7-9; d_call: NA; clone_size: NA; j_call: TRBJ1-3; cdr3_aa: CASSPYRASGNTIYF; cdr3_nt: TGTGCCAGCAGCCCATACAGGGCCTCTGGAAACACCATATATTTT
v_call: TRBV5-4; d_call: NA; clone_size: NA; j_call: TRBJ2-7; cdr3_aa: CASSLGAGYEQYF; cdr3_nt: TGTGCCAGCAGCTTGGGGGCTGGGTACGAGCAGTACTTC
v_call: TRBV19; d_call: NA; clone_size: few; j_call: TRBJ2-3; cdr3_aa: CASSRLQGRDTQYF; cdr3_nt: TGTGCCAGTAGTAGATTACAGGGAAGGGATACGCAGTATTTT
v_call: TRBV5-1; d_call: NA; clone_size: NA; j_call: TRBJ2-7; cdr3_aa: CASSSNEGGRVNYEQYF; cdr3_nt: TGCGCCAGCAGCTCAAATGAAGGAGGGCGGGTTAACTACGAGCAGTACTTC
v_call: TRBV25-1; d_call: NA; clone_size: NA; j_call: TRBJ2-1; cdr3_aa: CASKAAASPMDEQFF; cdr3_nt: TGTGCCAGCAAAGCGGCGGCCTCCCCGATGGATGAGCAGTTCTTC
v_call: TRBV4-2; d_call: TRBD2; clone_size: once; j_call: TRBJ2-3; cdr3_aa: CASSQDAGGPDTQYF; cdr3_nt: TGTGCCAGCAGCCAAGATGCGGGGGGGCCAGATACGCAGTATTTT